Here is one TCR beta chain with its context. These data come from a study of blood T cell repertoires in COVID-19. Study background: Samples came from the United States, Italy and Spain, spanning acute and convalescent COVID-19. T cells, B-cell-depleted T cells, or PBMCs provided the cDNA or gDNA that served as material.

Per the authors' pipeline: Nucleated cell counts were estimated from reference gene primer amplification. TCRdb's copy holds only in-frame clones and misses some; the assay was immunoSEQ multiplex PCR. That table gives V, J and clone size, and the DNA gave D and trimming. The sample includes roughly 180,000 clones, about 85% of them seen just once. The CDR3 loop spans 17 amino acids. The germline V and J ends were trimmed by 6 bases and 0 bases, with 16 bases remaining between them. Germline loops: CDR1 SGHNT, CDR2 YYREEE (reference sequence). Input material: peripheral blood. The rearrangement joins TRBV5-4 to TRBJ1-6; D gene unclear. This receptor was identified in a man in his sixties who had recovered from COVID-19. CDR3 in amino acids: CASTPAGQSSYNSPLHF. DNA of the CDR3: TGTGCCAGCACGCCGGCGGGCCAGAGCTCCTATAATTCACCCCTCCACTTT.